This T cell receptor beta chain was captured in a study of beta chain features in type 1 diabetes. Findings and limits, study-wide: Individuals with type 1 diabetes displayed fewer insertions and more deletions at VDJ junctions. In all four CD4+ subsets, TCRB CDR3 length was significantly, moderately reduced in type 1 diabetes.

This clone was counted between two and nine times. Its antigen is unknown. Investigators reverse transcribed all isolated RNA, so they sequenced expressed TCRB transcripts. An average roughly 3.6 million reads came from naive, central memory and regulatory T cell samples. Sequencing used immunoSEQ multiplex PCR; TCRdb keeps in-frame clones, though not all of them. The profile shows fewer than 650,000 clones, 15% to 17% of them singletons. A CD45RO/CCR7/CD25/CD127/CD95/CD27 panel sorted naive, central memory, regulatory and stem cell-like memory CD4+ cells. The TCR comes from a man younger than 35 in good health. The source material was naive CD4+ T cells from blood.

CDR3 residues: CSAPGQGNYEQYF. In DNA form, the CDR3 reads TGCAGCGCACCGGGACAGGGAAACTACGAGCAGTACTTC. The chain recombines TRBV29-1 with TRBJ2-7, with 9 bases aligning to TRBD1. J was trimmed by 3 bases and V by 7 bases; bases with no gene match: 7. This CDR3 region has 13 residues. The germline V gene encodes CDR1 SQVTM and CDR2 ANQGSEA.